This paragraph covers one T cell receptor beta chain sequence. Antigen: not known. Trimming removed 6 bases at V and 2 bases at J, with 10 bases between. Germline values: CDR1 SQVTM, CDR2 ANQGSEA. The CDR3 spans 12 residues. This entry comes from a study of T cells after yellow fever vaccination. The study's findings and limits: Abundant clonotypes (contaminants from the bulk population) could be present in FACS-sorted repertoires.

Universal primer sites and UMIs were introduced during 5'RACE template-switching synthesis of TCR cDNA. MiXCR was run by TCRdb on the 5' RACE reads, yielding one entry per CDR3 protein. The table has 400,000 or so distinct CDR3 sequences, around a sixth seen once. J is TRBJ1-2 and V is TRBV29-1, with D perhaps matching TRBD1 (6 bases). The source was PBMCs, collected before the yellow fever booster vaccination. This sequence originates from a man between 18 and 29 years old who received the YFV17D yellow fever vaccine. In DNA, the CDR3 is TGCAGCGTCGAGACAGGAAACTATGGCTACACCTTC. This translates into CSVETGNYGYTF.